A single sample gave rise to the 17 T cell receptor beta chains below, sequenced in a study of PD-1 and CTLA-4 blockade in melanoma. This table comes from immunoSEQ multiplex PCR, and its TCRdb copy is limited to in-frame clones, with some not included. This table holds about 16,000 clones, around two thirds found once. The specimen was CD8+ T cells from peripheral blood, collected from a patient given anti-PD-1 treatment. The source of these receptors is a human donor with melanoma.

The chain carries TRBV6-2 or TRBV6-3 and TRBJ1-5; D call uncertain. The germline V and J ends were trimmed by 2 bases and 0 bases, with 5 bases remaining between them. Germline loops: CDR1 MNHEY, CDR2 SVGEGT. The CDR3 extends over 14 amino acids. For the CDR3, the DNA is TGTGCCAGCAGTTACGGGTTTAGCAATCAGCCCCAGCATTTT. Its translation: CASSYGFSNQPQHF.

The V and J genes are TRBV19 and TRBJ2-7, with D perhaps TRBD1 (5 bases). CDR1 LNHDA and CDR2 SQIVND come from the germline V gene (reference sequence). CDR3 length: 17 amino acids. V gave up 3 bases and J gave up 1 base, with 19 bases separating them. The CDR3 DNA reads TGTGCCAGTAGTATTTCCTCTTCCAGGGATTATTCCTACGAGCAGTACTTC. Translating it yields CASSISSSRDYSYEQYF.

The V call is TRBV3-1 (or the pseudogene TRBV3-2), the J call TRBJ1-3; D remains unclear. This CDR3 has 13 residues. CDR1 and CDR2 from the germline V gene are LGHDT and YNNKEL (reference sequence). Trimming removed 0 bases at V and 5 bases at J, with 5 bases between. CDR3 region: CASSQDPRNTIYF. CDR3 DNA: TGTGCCAGCAGCCAAGATCCTAGAAACACCATATATTTT.

The chain joins TRBV13 to TRBJ2-5; 7 bases are a match to TRBD2. CDR3 length: 14 amino acids. The ends lost 5 bases at V and 5 bases at J; junction bases unmatched: 8. Germline lookup yields CDR1 PRHDT and CDR2 FYEKMQ (reference sequence). CDR3 nucleotide sequence: TGTGCCAGCAGCCCGCGGGAGAATGAGGAGACCCAGTACTTC. This sequence encodes CASSPRENEETQYF.

The chain uses TRBV18 and TRBJ2-7; 14 bases agree with TRBD2. The J segment lost 1 base and the V segment lost 0 bases, leaving 5 bases of the junction unmatched. Germline loops: CDR1 KGHSH, CDR2 LQKENI. This CDR3 spans 18 amino acids. The CDR3 DNA sequence: TGTGCCAGCTCACCACCCCGGACTAGCGGGAGGATTTCCTACGAGCAGTACTTC. Translating it yields CASSPPRTSGRISYEQYF. Full variable domain (missing parts from reference TRBV18 and TRBJ2-7): NAGVMQNPRHLVRRRGQEARLRCSPMKGHSHVYWYRQLPEEGLKFMVYLQKENIIDESGMPKERFSAEFPKEGPSILRIQQVVRGDSAAYFCASSPPRTSGRISYEQYFGPGTRLTVT.

J is TRBJ2-2 and V is TRBV7-9, with TRBD1 as a possible D gene (6 bases). The length of the CDR3 is 14 residues. Germline values: CDR1 SEHNR, CDR2 FQNEAQ (reference sequence). Trimming pared 5 bases from V and 4 bases from J, leaving 11 bases between. CDR3 protein: CASSPGQTTGELFF. DNA for the CDR3: TGTGCCAGCAGCCCAGGACAGACCACCGGGGAGCTGTTTTTT.

The V and J genes are TRBV7-6 and TRBJ1-5, with 7 nucleotides matching TRBD1. Losses at the gene ends were 5 bases for V and 2 bases for J; bases not matched to a gene: 9. Germline assignment: CDR1 SGHVS and CDR2 FNYEAQ. The CDR3 loop spans 16 amino acids. The CDR3 sequence: CASSPGWTGGNQPQHF. The CDR3 nucleotides read TGTGCCAGCAGCCCCGGATGGACAGGCGGCAATCAGCCCCAGCATTTT.

The gene calls are TRBV6-5 and TRBJ1-2; 9 nucleotides align to TRBD1. CDR1 MNHEY and CDR2 SVGAGI come from the germline V gene. Trimming cost V 4 bases and J 1 base; bases outside gene matches: 4. This CDR3 region has 15 residues. Here the CDR3 reads CASSFGQGINYGYTF. For the CDR3, the DNA is TGTGCCAGCAGTTTCGGACAGGGGATTAACTATGGCTACACCTTC.

The table lists this clone with a few counts. This chain uses TRBV15 with TRBJ2-7; a possible D gene is TRBD1 (5 bases). This CDR3 has 15 residues. CDR1 is LNHNV and CDR2 is YYDKDF in the germline V gene (reference sequence). V lost 1 base, J lost 3 bases, and 13 bases lay in between. The CDR3 DNA follows: TGTGCCACCAGCAGAGGGGGCGGAGACTTCTACGAGCAGTACTTC. Translated, it gives CATSRGGGDFYEQYF.

This clone was detected only once. The chain combines TRBV5-6 with TRBJ2-3; 10 bases are a match to TRBD2. Germline V CDR1 and CDR2: SGHDT, YYEEEE. V lost 4 bases and J lost 5; bases outside the gene matches: 13. The CDR3 runs 17 residues. The CDR3 loop reads CASSLSGGALKQDTQYF. Written as DNA, the CDR3 is TGTGCCAGCAGCCTCAGCGGGGGGGCCCTCAAACAAGATACGCAGTATTTT.

This CDR3 is CASSKACYHGLVDYEQYF. CDR3 sequence (DNA): TGTGCCAGCAGCAAAGCCTGTTATCATGGACTTGTCGACTACGAGCAGTACTTC. The rearrangement links TRBV21-1 to TRBJ2-7; TRBD2, the D gene given by the table, was not confirmed from the DNA. TRBV21-1 is deemed a pseudogene. The CDR3 spans 18 residues.

The chain uses TRBV3-1 (or the pseudogene TRBV3-2) and TRBJ2-5; D might be TRBD2 (5 bases). Germline loops: CDR1 LGHDT, CDR2 YNNKEL (reference sequence). Trimming stripped 6 bases from V and 1 base from J, with 21 bases between. The CDR3 covers 17 residues. CDR3 DNA: TGTGCCAGCAGGCATACTATTTTCGGGGTTGGCCAAGAGACCCAGTACTTC. Translating gives CASRHTIFGVGQETQYF.

V usage is TRBV7-9 and J usage is TRBJ2-3; TRBD1 aligns across 9 bases. Germline-derived CDR1 and CDR2 are SEHNR and FQNEAQ (reference sequence). The V gene end was trimmed by 4 bases and the J gene end by 4 bases; junction bases not matched to a gene: 15. The CDR3 loop spans 18 amino acids. CDR3 in DNA: TGTGCCAGCAGCTCTACTGTCGGGACAGGGAATGACGCAGATACGCAGTATTTT. Amino acids: CASSSTVGTGNDADTQYF.

The chain joins TRBV27 to TRBJ1-2; D gene unclear. The CDR3 consists of 15 residues. CDR1 and CDR2 (germline): MNHEY, SMNVEV (reference sequence). Deletions cut 0 bases from V and 0 bases from J, with 8 bases between. CDR3 amino acids: CASSLSPYPNYGYTF. CDR3 bases: TGTGCCAGCAGTTTATCTCCATACCCTAACTATGGCTACACCTTC.

This clone was seen more than once but under ten times. The chain uses TRBV27 and TRBJ2-1; perhaps TRBD2 as D (6 bases). The CDR3 spans 16 residues. From germline, CDR1 is MNHEY and CDR2 SMNVEV (reference sequence). V was trimmed by 3 bases and J by 6 bases, leaving 18 bases between them. In DNA form, the CDR3 reads TGTGCCAGCAGTTTCCTCTCTACTAGCCCCGTCAATGAGCAGTTCTTC. It encodes CASSFLSTSPVNEQFF.

The gene calls are TRBV3-1 (or the pseudogene TRBV3-2) and TRBJ2-1; 10 bases fit TRBD2. V trimming: 1 base; J trimming: 1 base; junction bases outside the gene matches: 1. The germline CDR1 and CDR2 sequences are LGHDT and YNNKEL (reference sequence). There are 16 residues in the CDR3. CDR3 residues: CASSQGSGRSYNEQFF. CDR3 nucleotides: TGTGCCAGCAGCCAAGGTAGCGGGAGGTCCTACAATGAGCAGTTCTTC.

The rearrangement uses TRBV5-1 and TRBJ1-2; D call uncertain. In germline, CDR1 is SGHRS, CDR2 YFSETQ. V was pared by 1 base and J by 6 bases, with 19 bases between. CDR3 length: 16 residues. The CDR3 DNA follows: TGCGCCAGCAGCTTGTTCCCCGGGAGCACTACCCATGGCTACACCTTC. Protein: CASSLFPGSTTHGYTF.